This T cell receptor (beta chain) was sequenced for a study of T cell responses to AZD1222 COVID-19 vaccine. The method was immunoSEQ multiplex PCR; TCRdb's version includes in-frame clones alone and lacks a portion of them. The data contain approximately 70,000 clones, 88% of them singletons. Notes on the study in general: Spike-specific TCR breadth and depth rose after two AZD1222 doses.

The CDR3 loop spans 19 amino acids. Turning to this clone: No antigen is known for it.

The sequences come from peripheral blood, collected 28 days after the second dose of the MenACWY control vaccine. This sequence joins TRBV21-1 and TRBJ2-3; the table's D call of TRBD2 was not tested on the DNA. TRBV21-1 is flagged as a pseudogene. The TCR originated in an adult who received the MenACWY meningococcal vaccine as a control. This chain's CDR3 is CASSKPTNIAGGPSDTQYF. In nucleotides, the CDR3 is TGTGCCAGCAGCAAGCCCACCAATATAGCGGGAGGGCCATCAGATACGCAGTATTTT.